The source of this T cell receptor beta chain is a study of cytotoxic CD8 clonotypes in ibrutinib-treated CLL. This CDR3 is 14 amino acids long. The germline CDR1 and CDR2 sequences are SGHNT and YENEEA. V was cut by 4 bases and J by 2 bases, with 8 bases left in between. Only in-frame clones appear in the TCRdb table, and some are missing; sequencing was by immunoSEQ multiplex PCR. The sample includes approximately 200,000 clones, approximately 68% of them seen just once. The sample was PBMCs, taken after 24 months of ibrutinib treatment. The sequence was obtained from a human donor with chronic lymphocytic leukemia. This chain connects TRBV11-3 to TRBJ2-2; possibly TRBD2 for D (5 bases). The DNA for the CDR3 is TGTGCCAGCAGCTCCCGGGGAAACACCGGGGAGCTGTTTTTT. Protein sequence: CASSSRGNTGELFF.